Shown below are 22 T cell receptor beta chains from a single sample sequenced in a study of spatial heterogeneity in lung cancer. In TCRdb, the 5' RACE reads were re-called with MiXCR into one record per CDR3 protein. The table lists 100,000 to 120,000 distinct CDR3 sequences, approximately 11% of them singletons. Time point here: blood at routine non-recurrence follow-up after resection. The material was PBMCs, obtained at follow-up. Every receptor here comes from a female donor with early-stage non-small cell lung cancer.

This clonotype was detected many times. This chain's CDR3 is CSARGKTGLNTEAFF. CDR3 in DNA: TGCAGTGCTAGGGGGAAGACAGGGCTGAACACTGAAGCTTTCTTT. This rearrangement joins TRBV20-1 to TRBJ1-1; 7 nucleotides agree with TRBD1. The trim removed 3 bases at V and 0 bases at J, leaving 7 bases unmatched. Germline values: CDR1 DFQATT, CDR2 SNEGSKA (reference sequence). This CDR3 is built from 15 residues.

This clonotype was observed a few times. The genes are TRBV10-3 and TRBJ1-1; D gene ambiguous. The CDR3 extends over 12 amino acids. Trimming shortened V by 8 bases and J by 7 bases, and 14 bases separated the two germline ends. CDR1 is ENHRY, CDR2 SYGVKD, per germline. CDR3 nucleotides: TGTGCCATCGGAGACTCAAATTATGAAGCTTTCTTT. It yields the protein CAIGDSNYEAFF.

The CDR3 is CASSYSRATGADTQYF. As DNA, the CDR3 is TGTGCCAGCAGTTACTCGAGGGCTACCGGGGCGGATACGCAGTATTTT. V and J are TRBV6-5 and TRBJ2-3; D tentatively fits TRBD1 or TRBD2 (5 bases each). Germline-derived CDR1 and CDR2 are MNHEY and SVGAGI. The V end was cut by 0 bases, the J end by 6 bases, with 16 bases between. CDR3 length: 16 residues.

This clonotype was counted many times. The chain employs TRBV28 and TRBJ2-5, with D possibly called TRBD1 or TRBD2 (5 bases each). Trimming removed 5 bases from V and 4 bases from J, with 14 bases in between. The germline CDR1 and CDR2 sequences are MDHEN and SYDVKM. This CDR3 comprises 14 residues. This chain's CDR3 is CASSGDLGVETQYF. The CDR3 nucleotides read TGTGCCAGCAGTGGGGACCTGGGGGTAGAGACCCAGTACTTC. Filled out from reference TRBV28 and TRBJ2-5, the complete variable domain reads DVKVTQSSRYLVKRTGEKVFLECVQDMDHENMFWYRQDPGLGLRLIYFSYDVKMKEKGDIPEGYSVSREKKERFSLILESASTNQTSMYLCASSGDLGVETQYFGPGTRLLVL.

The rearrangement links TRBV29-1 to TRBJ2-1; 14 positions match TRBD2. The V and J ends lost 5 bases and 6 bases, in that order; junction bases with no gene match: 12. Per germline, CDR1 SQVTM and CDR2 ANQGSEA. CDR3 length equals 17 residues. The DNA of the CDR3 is TGCAGCGTTTCGGGACTAGCGGGAGTCTTTAACCTCAATGAGCAGTTCTTC. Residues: CSVSGLAGVFNLNEQFF.

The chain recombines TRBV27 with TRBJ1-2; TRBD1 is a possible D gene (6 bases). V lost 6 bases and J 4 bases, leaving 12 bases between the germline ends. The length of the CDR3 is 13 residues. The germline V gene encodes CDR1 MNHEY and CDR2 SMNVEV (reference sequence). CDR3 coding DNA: TGTGCCAGCAGACCGACAGGAATCTATGGCTACACCTTC. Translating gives CASRPTGIYGYTF.

CDR3 residues: CASSSQGGNSPLHF. In nucleotides, the CDR3 is TGTGCCAGCAGCTCACAGGGGGGGAATTCACCCCTCCACTTT. V usage is TRBV7-3 and J usage is TRBJ1-6, with 8 positions matching TRBD1. CDR3 size: 14 residues. Germline V gives CDR1 SGHTA, CDR2 FQGTGA. The ends lost 4 bases at V and 7 bases at J; junction bases unmatched: 3.

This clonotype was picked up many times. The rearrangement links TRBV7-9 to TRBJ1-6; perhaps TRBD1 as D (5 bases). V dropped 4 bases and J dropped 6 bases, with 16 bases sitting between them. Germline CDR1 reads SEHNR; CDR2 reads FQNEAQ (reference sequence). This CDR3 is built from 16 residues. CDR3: CASSSRRSGINSPLHF. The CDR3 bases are TGTGCCAGCAGCTCCCGACGCTCAGGGATTAATTCACCCCTCCACTTT. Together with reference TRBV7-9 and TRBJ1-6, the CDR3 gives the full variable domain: DTGVSQNPRHKITKRGQNVTFRCDPISEHNRLYWYRQTLGQGPEFLTYFQNEAQLEKSRLLSDRFSAERPKGSFSTLEIQRTEQGDSAMYLCASSSRRSGINSPLHFGNGTRLTVT.

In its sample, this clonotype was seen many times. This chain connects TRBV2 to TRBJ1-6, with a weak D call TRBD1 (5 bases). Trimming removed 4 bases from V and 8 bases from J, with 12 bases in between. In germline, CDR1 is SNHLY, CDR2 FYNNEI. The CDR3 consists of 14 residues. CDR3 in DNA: TGTGCCAGCAGTGCCATCGACAGTCATTCACCCCTCCACTTT. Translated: CASSAIDSHSPLHF.

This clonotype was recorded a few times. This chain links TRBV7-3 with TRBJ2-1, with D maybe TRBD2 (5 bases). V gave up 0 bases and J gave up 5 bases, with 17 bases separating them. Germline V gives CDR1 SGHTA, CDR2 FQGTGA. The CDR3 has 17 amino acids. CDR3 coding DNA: TGTGCCAGCAGCTTAACAGGCGGACTTAATAGACACAATGAGCAGTTCTTC. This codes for CASSLTGGLNRHNEQFF.

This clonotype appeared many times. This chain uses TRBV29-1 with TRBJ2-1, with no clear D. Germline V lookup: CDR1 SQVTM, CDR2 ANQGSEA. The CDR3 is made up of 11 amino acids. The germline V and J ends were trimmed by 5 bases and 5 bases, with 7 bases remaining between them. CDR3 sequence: CSVRRNNEQFF. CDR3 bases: TGCAGCGTTCGTCGTAACAATGAGCAGTTCTTC.

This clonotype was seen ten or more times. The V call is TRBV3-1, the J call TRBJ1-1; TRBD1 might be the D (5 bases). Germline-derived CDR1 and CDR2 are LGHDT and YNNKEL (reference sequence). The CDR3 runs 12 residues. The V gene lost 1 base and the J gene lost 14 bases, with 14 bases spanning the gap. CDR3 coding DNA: TGTGCCAGCAGCCAAGGCTGGGGGATTTTCTTCTTT. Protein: CASSQGWGIFFF.

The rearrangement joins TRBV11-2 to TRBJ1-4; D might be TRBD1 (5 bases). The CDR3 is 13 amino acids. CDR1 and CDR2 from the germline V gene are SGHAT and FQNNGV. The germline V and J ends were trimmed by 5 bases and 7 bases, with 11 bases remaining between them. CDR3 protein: CASSVGTSEKLFF. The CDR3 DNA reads TGTGCCAGCAGCGTAGGGACTTCTGAAAAACTGTTTTTT.

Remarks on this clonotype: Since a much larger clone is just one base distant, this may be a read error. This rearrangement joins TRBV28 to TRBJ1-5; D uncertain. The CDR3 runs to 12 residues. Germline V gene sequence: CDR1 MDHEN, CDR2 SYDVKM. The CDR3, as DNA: TGTGCCAGCAGGGATAGCAATCAGTCCCAGCATTTT. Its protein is CASRDSNQSQHF.

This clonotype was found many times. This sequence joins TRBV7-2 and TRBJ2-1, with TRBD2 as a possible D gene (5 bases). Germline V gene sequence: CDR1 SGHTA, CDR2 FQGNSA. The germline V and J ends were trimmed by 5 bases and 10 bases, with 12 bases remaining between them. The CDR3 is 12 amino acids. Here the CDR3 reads CASSGFGVEQFF. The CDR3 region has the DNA TGTGCCAGCAGCGGTTTCGGGGTCGAGCAGTTCTTC. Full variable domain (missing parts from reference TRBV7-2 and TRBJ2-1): GAGVSQSPSNKVTEKGKDVELRCDPISGHTALYWYRQSLGQGLEFLIYFQGNSAPDKSGLPSDRFSAERTGGSVSTLTIQRTQQEDSAVYLCASSGFGVEQFFGPGTRLTVL.

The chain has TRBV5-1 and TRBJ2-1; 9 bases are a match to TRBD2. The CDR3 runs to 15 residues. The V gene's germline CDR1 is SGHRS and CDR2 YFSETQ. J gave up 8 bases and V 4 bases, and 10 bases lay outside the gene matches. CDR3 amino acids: CASSAVAGALHEQFF. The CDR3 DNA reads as TGCGCCAGCAGCGCAGTAGCGGGAGCTCTGCATGAGCAGTTCTTC.

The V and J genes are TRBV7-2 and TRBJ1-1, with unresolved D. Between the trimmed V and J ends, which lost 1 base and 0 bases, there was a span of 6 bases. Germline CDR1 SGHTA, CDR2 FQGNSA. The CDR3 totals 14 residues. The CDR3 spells CASSLGAVNTEAFF. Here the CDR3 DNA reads TGTGCCAGCAGCTTAGGGGCTGTGAACACTGAAGCTTTCTTT.

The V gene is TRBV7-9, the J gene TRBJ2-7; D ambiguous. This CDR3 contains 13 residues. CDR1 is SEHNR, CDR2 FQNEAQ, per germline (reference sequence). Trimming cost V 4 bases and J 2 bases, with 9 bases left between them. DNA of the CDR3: TGTGCCAGCAGCTCGCCCAGAACCTACGAGCAGTACTTC. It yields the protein CASSSPRTYEQYF.

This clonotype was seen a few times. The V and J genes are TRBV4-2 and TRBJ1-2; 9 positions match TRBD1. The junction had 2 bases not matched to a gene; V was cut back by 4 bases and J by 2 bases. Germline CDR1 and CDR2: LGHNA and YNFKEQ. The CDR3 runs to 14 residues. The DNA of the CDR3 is TGTGCCAGCAGCCCGGGACAGGGAAACTATGGCTACACCTTC. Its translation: CASSPGQGNYGYTF.

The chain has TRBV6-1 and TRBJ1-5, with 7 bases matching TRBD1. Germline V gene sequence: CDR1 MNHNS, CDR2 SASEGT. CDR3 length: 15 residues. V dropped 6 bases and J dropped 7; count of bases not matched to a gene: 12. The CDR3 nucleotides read TGTGCCAGCAGCCCGGGGGCAGGGGGTTCCCAGCCCCAGCATTTT. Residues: CASSPGAGGSQPQHF.

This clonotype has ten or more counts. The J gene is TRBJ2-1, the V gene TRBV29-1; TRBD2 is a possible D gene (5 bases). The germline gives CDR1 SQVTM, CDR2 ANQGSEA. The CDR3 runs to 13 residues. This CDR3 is CSAPGINYNEQFF. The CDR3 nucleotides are TGCAGTGCCCCCGGGATAAACTACAATGAGCAGTTCTTC.

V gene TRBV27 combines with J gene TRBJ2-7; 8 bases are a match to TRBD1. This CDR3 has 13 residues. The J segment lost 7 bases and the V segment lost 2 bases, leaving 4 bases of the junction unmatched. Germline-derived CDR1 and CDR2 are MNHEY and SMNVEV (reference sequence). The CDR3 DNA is TGTGCCAGCAGTTTAATCAGGGGGCATGAGCAGTACTTC. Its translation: CASSLIRGHEQYF.